The rows below give T cell receptor beta chains drawn from one sample of a study of OX40 agonist ivuxolimab in advanced cancers. Measured with immunoSEQ multiplex PCR; TCRdb has only the in-frame clones, and not every one. The profile covers some 70,000 clones, with around 90% appearing a single time and about 0.95% taken by the ten largest. The specimen comprised CD4+ or CD8+ T cells sorted from blood, sampled in a trial of the OX40 agonist ivuxolimab. Receptors originate from an adult with an advanced solid tumor such as melanoma, head and neck, liver or kidney cancer. Both conserved end residues are part of each CDR3. The order of the fields is J gene, D gene, V gene, clone size, CDR3 DNA, CDR3 protein. D genes are given only for firm matches. A clone size is listed for some rows: how often the clone was seen (once, few, many), or a class if it is expanded.

>TRBJ2-7|.|TRBV19|.
TGTGCCAGTAGTATGACGGTAATGAGCTCCTACGAGCAGTACTTC
CASSMTVMSSYEQYF
>TRBJ2-7|TRBD2|TRBV9|.
TGTGCCAGCAGCGTTCCTTCGGGACTAGCGGGAGCGAGGAGGTCCTACGAGCAGTACTTC
CASSVPSGLAGARRSYEQYF
>TRBJ1-2|.|TRBV6-1|.
TGTGCCAGCAGTGACACAGCTAACTATGGCTACACCTTC
CASSDTANYGYTF
>TRBJ2-6|.|TRBV27|.
TGTGCCAGCAGTAATATAGGCTCTGGGGCCAACGTCCTGACTTTC
CASSNIGSGANVLTF
>TRBJ2-1|TRBD1|TRBV14|.
TGTGCCAGCAGCCAAGTTCAATTCCCGGGACAGGGCAATGAGCAGTTCTTC
CASSQVQFPGQGNEQFF
>TRBJ2-7|.|TRBV27|.
TGTGCCAGCAGTTCCTTCCCCGGACAGCCTCAGGACTACGAGCAGTACTTC
CASSSFPGQPQDYEQYF
>TRBJ1-2|.|TRBV2|few
TGTGCCAGCAGCCTTGGAAGGAACTATGGCTACACCTTC
CASSLGRNYGYTF
>TRBJ2-1|.|TRBV5-4|.
TGTGCCAGCAGCCTTCAGACAGGTAGCTACAATGAGCAGTTCTTC
CASSLQTGSYNEQFF
>TRBJ2-7|TRBD1|TRBV18|.
TGTGCCAGCTCACTCGGGACAGGGTCTTACGAGCAGTACTTC
CASSLGTGSYEQYF
>TRBJ1-5|.|TRBV19|.
TGTGCCAGTAACGGGGACACTTATCAGCCCCAGCATTTT
CASNGDTYQPQHF
>TRBJ1-1|.|TRBV30|few
TGTGCCTGGATTAGGGATGTCACTGAAGCTTTCTTT
CAWIRDVTEAFF
>TRBJ2-5|.|TRBV27|.
TGTGCCAGCAGGTCTACAAGGGGATGGGAGACCCAGTACTTC
CASRSTRGWETQYF
>TRBJ2-7|TRBD2|TRBV7-6|.
TGTGCCAGCAGCTTAGGGACTAGCGGGAGTTACTCCTACGAGCAGTACTTC
CASSLGTSGSYSYEQYF
>TRBJ2-4|.|TRBV5-1|.
TGCGCCAGCAATGCGGGCCTGCTACCCCTAGCCAAAAACATTCAGTACTTC
CASNAGLLPLAKNIQYF
>TRBJ2-7|TRBD2|TRBV6-1|.
TGTGCCAGCAGTAACCGACTAGCGGGTTACGAGCAGTACTTC
CASSNRLAGYEQYF
>TRBJ2-3|.|TRBV10-3|once
TGTGCCATCAGTGAGTCCCAGGGCCCAGATACGCAGTATTTT
CAISESQGPDTQYF
>TRBJ1-2|TRBD1|TRBV19|.
TGTGCCAGTAGTACGACAGGGATCCCCTATGGCTACACCTTC
CASSTTGIPYGYTF
>TRBJ1-1|.|TRBV7-9|few
TGTGCCAGCAGGGCAGGGGAAACAAACACTGAAGCTTTCTTT
CASRAGETNTEAFF
>TRBJ2-1|TRBD1|TRBV5-1|.
TGCGCCAGCAGCCCTCAGACAGGGGGGGATGAGCAGTTCTTC
CASSPQTGGDEQFF
>TRBJ1-6|.|TRBV25-1|once
TGTGCCAGCAGTGAACAGGGCCATTCACCCCTCCACTTT
CASSEQGHSPLHF
>TRBJ1-5|.|TRBV7-6|.
TGTGCCAGCAGCTTAGGGGGTGATCAGCCCCAGCATTTT
CASSLGGDQPQHF
>TRBJ2-1|TRBD2|TRBV7-8|.
TGTGCCAGCAGCTTAAGGGCTAGCGGGGGCAATGAGCAGTTCTTC
CASSLRASGGNEQFF
>TRBJ2-5|.|TRBV5-1|once
TGCGCCAGCAGCTTGGTCACCGGGGGCGGACCGACCGGGACCCAGTACTTC
CASSLVTGGGPTGTQYF
>TRBJ2-5|.|TRBV7-2|.
TGTGCCAGCAGCCCGCGACAGGCCCAAGAGACCCAGTACTTC
CASSPRQAQETQYF
>TRBJ2-5|.|TRBV21-1|few
TGTGCCAGCAGCAAAAGACGGGACAGCCGAGAGACCCAGTACTTC
CASSKRRDSRETQYF
>TRBJ2-1|.|TRBV11-3|.
TGTGCCAGCAGCTTTATCGAGGTCAATGAGCAGTTCTTC
CASSFIEVNEQFF
>TRBJ2-3|TRBD1|TRBV29-1|.
TGCAGCGCAGGGACAGGGGTGGTGGGCGGGCAGTATTTT
CSAGTGVVGGQYF
>TRBJ2-3|TRBD2|TRBV2|.
TGTGCCAGCAGTATTACGGGACTAGCGGGGGCCACAGATACGCAGTATTTT
CASSITGLAGATDTQYF
>TRBJ2-2|.|TRBV30|once
TGTGCCTGGAGTGGTGTCGCGACCGGGGAGCTGTTTTTT
CAWSGVATGELFF
>TRBJ1-1|.|TRBV18|.
TGTGCCAGCTCACCACCGGGACCGAACACTGAAGCTTTCTTT
CASSPPGPNTEAFF
>TRBJ2-6|.|TRBV9|.
TGTGCCAGCAGCCCAAGTAGCTCTGGGGCCAACGTCCTGACTTTC
CASSPSSSGANVLTF
>TRBJ2-3|TRBD1|TRBV2|.
TGTGCCAGCAGGGCGACAGGGGGCAGAGAAGTTGGCACAGATACGCAGTATTTT
CASRATGGREVGTDTQYF
>TRBJ2-7|.|TRBV11-3|.
TGTGCCAGCAGCTTAGGTCCCCCGAGCTCCTACGAGCAGTACTTC
CASSLGPPSSYEQYF
>TRBJ2-5|.|TRBV18|.
TGTGCCAGCTCACCGGGGGGGCCGGAGACCCAGTACTTC
CASSPGGPETQYF
>TRBJ1-5|TRBD1|TRBV18|.
TGTGCCAGCTCACCACTGCCAGGGGGGTTTCAGCCCCAGCATTTT
CASSPLPGGFQPQHF
>TRBJ2-5|TRBD1|TRBV19|.
TGTGCCAGTAGTAGCCGGACAGGGTGGCAAGAGACCCAGTACTTC
CASSSRTGWQETQYF
>TRBJ1-5|.|TRBV7-6|.
TGTGCCAGCAGCTTAAACCCGGGACGGCAGAGCAATCAGCCCCAGCATTTT
CASSLNPGRQSNQPQHF
>TRBJ2-5|TRBD1|TRBV18|.
TGTGCCAGCTCACCGGTACAGGGGGCTTGGGAGACCCAGTACTTC
CASSPVQGAWETQYF
>TRBJ2-6|.|TRBV18|.
TGTGCCAGCTCGCAAAAGGAGGTCTCTGGGGCCAACGTCCTGACTTTC
CASSQKEVSGANVLTF
>TRBJ1-4|.|TRBV5-1|.
TGCGCCAGCAGCTTGGCGGCCACGAGGAGGGAAAAACTGTTTTTT
CASSLAATRREKLFF
>TRBJ2-7|.|TRBV6-5|.
TGTGCCAGCAGCAGAGACAGGTTTGATCTCTACGAGCAGTACTTC
CASSRDRFDLYEQYF
>TRBJ1-1|.|TRBV30|.
TGTGCCAACCGGGGCATGAACACTGAAGCTTTCTTT
CANRGMNTEAFF
>TRBJ2-2|TRBD1|TRBV5-1|.
TGCGCCAGCACCCTGGGACAGCTGAACACCGGGGAGCTGTTTTTT
CASTLGQLNTGELFF
>TRBJ2-5|.|TRBV6-5|.
TGTGCCAGCAGGCGACTAGGTGGGGAGACCCAGTACTTC
CASRRLGGETQYF
>TRBJ2-2|.|TRBV10-1|.
TGCGCCAGCAGTGAGTCGACACGCGGCGGGGAGCTGTTTTTT
CASSESTRGGELFF
>TRBJ1-3|TRBD1|TRBV7-9|.
TGTGCCAGCAACCCCTACCGACAGGGACAAAACACCATATATTTT
CASNPYRQGQNTIYF
>TRBJ1-2|.|TRBV5-6|.
TGTGCCAGCAGCTTGAACAGCAACTATGGCTACACCTTC
CASSLNSNYGYTF
>TRBJ1-2|TRBD1|TRBV5-6|.
TGTGCCAGCAGCTTAGGACAGGGAACGGTTGGGGGCTACACCTTC
CASSLGQGTVGGYTF
>TRBJ1-5|.|TRBV19|.
TGTGCCAGTAGTCGGGGTCCTCAAGGCAATCAGCCCCAGCATTTT
CASSRGPQGNQPQHF
>TRBJ2-7|.|TRBV7-9|.
TGTGCCAGCAGCCCTCAGGTTTCCTACGAGCAGTACTTC
CASSPQVSYEQYF
>TRBJ2-3|TRBD1|TRBV11-2|.
TGTGCCAGCAGCGAACAACCGGGACAGGGCCCTGGTACGCAGTATTTT
CASSEQPGQGPGTQYF
>TRBJ2-5|TRBD2|TRBV13|.
TGTGCCAGCAGCTTAGTCGGGGGAGGGCCCCAAGAGACCCAGTACTTC
CASSLVGGGPQETQYF
>TRBJ1-2|TRBD1|TRBV6-6|.
TGTGCCAGCAGGCCGGGACAGCGTTTGGATGGCTACACCTTC
CASRPGQRLDGYTF
>TRBJ1-1|.|TRBV6-1|.
TGTGCCAGCAGTGAACTGGGGGGCGGAGGTGAAGCTTTCTTT
CASSELGGGGEAFF
>TRBJ2-3|TRBD2|TRBV2|once
TGTGCCAGCGCGCCTGGACTAGCAACAGATACGCAGTATTTT
CASAPGLATDTQYF
>TRBJ2-3|.|TRBV2|.
TGTGCCAGCAGCTTACAGGTTCTTAGCACAGATACGCAGTATTTT
CASSLQVLSTDTQYF
>TRBJ2-5|.|TRBV4-2|.
TGTGCCAGCAGCCAAGAAACCTGGGGGACCCAGTACTTC
CASSQETWGTQYF